This T cell receptor beta chain appears in the sequencing data of a study of CD8+ T cells in alopecia areata. This sample's treatment: oral pan-JAK inhibitor, 5-10 mg twice daily. CDR1 is LNHNV and CDR2 is YYDKDF in the germline V gene (reference sequence). The V and J ends lost 3 bases and 7 bases, in that order; junction bases with no gene match: 5. The CDR3 is 15 residues long. cDNA prepared by RNA extraction and subsequent reverse transcription served as the template for sequencing. TCRdb keeps only in-frame clones here, not all; method: immunoSEQ multiplex PCR. The profile shows under 110,000 clones, about three fifths of them singletons.

This sequence originates from a human donor with alopecia areata. This chain joins TRBV15 and TRBJ2-1, with 11 bases fitting TRBD2. The sample consisted of CD8+ T cells sorted from blood, taken between weeks 55 and 65, from a patient treated with tofacitinib. CDR3 in amino acids: CATSSGIAGGNEQFF. The CDR3 DNA reads as TGTGCCACCAGCAGTGGGATAGCGGGGGGGAATGAGCAGTTCTTC.